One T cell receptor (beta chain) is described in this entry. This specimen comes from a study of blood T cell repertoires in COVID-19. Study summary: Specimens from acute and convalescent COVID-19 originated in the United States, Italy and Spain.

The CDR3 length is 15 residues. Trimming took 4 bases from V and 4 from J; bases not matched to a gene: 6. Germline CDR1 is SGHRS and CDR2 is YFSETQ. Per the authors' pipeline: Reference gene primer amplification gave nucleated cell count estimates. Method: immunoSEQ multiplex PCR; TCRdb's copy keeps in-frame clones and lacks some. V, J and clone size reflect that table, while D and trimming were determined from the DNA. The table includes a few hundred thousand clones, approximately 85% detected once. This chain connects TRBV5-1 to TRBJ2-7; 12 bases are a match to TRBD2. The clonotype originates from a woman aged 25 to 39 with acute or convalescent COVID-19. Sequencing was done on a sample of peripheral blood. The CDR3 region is CASSRTSGRSYEQYF. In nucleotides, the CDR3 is TGCGCCAGCAGCCGAACTAGCGGGAGGTCGTACGAGCAGTACTTC.